Reported below is one TCR beta chain. No antigen is known for it. TCRdb reprocessed the RT-PCR reads with MiXCR, giving one entry per CDR3 protein. This sample has approximately 730,000 distinct CDR3 sequences, with approximately 14% found just once. The ends were cut back, 8 bases at V and 3 bases at J, with 17 bases in the middle. Germline V lookup: CDR1 MNHNS, CDR2 SASEGT. CDR3 length: 16 residues. The sample comes from a study of response to subunit inactivated influenza vaccine. Study-level results: It was suggested by the authors that few new T cells are recruited by each seasonal influenza vaccination.

The TCR was taken from a man aged 45-65 years who received an inactivated influenza vaccine. The sample here was PBMCs from blood, taken roughly 15 days before vaccination. The J gene is TRBJ2-6, the V gene TRBV6-1; D may be TRBD1 or TRBD2 (7 bases each). The CDR3 loop reads CASALGGGFGANVLTF. CDR3 sequence (DNA): TGTGCCAGCGCATTGGGAGGGGGCTTTGGGGCCAACGTCCTGACTTTC.